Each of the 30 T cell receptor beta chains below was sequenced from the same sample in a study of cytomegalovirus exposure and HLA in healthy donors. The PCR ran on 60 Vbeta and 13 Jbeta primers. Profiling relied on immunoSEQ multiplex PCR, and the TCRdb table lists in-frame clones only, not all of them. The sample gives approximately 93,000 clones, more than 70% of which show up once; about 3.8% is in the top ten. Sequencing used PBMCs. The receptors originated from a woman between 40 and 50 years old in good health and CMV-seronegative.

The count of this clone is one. CDR3 residues: CASSLDGRGREQYF. The CDR3 region has the DNA TGTGCCAGCAGCTTAGACGGCAGGGGGCGCGAGCAGTACTTC. The rearrangement links TRBV7-9 to TRBJ2-7; 8 bases are a match to TRBD1. There are 14 residues in the CDR3. Germline CDR1 reads SEHNR; CDR2 reads FQNEAQ (reference sequence). The V segment lost 1 base and the J segment 6 bases; nucleotides outside the gene matches: 5.

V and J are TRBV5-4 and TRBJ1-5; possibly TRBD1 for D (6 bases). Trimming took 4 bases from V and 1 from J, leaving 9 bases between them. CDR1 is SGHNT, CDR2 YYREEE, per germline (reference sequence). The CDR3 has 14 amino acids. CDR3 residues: CASSLGGSNQPQHF. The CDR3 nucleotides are TGTGCCAGCAGCCTAGGGGGAAGCAATCAGCCCCAGCATTTT. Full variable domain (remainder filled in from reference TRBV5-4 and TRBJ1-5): ETGVTQSPTHLIKTRGQQVTLRCSSQSGHNTVSWYQQALGQGPQFIFQYYREEENGRGNFPPRFSGLQFPNYSSELNVNALELDDSALYLCASSLGGSNQPQHFGDGTRLSIL.

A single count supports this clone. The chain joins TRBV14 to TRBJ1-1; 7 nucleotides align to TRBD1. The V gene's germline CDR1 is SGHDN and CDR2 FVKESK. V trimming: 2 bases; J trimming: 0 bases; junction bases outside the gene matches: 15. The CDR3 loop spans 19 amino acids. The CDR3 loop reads CASSQNPGQVGFMNTEAFF. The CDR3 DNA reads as TGTGCCAGCAGCCAAAACCCCGGACAGGTTGGATTCATGAACACTGAAGCTTTCTTT.

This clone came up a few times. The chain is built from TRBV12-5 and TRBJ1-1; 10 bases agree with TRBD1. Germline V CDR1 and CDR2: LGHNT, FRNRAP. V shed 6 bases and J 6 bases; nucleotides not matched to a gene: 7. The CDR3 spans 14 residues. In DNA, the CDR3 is TGTGCTAGTGGGGCCGGGACAGGGGTCTCTGAAGCTTTCTTT. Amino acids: CASGAGTGVSEAFF.

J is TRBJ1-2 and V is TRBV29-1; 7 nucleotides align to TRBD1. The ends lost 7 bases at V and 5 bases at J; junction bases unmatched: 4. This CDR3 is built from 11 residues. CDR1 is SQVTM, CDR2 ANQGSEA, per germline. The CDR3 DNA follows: TGCAGCGAGGGGACAGATTATGGCTACACCTTC. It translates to CSEGTDYGYTF.

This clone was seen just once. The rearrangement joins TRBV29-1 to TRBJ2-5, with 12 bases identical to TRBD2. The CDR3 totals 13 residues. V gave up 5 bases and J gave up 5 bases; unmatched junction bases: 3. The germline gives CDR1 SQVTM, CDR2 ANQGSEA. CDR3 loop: CSVRTSGTETQYF. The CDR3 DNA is TGCAGCGTTCGGACTAGCGGGACGGAGACCCAGTACTTC.

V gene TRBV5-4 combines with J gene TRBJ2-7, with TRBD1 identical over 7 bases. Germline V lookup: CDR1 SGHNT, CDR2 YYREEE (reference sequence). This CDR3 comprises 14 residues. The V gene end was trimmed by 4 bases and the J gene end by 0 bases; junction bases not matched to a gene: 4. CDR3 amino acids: CASSHGTVSYEQYF. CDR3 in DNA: TGTGCCAGCAGCCACGGGACAGTCTCCTACGAGCAGTACTTC.

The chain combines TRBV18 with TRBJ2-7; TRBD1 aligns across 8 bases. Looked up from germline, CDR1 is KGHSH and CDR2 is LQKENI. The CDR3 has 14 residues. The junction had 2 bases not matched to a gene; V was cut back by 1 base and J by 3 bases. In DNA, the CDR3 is TGTGCCAGCTCACCACAACAGGGGGACTACGAGCAGTACTTC. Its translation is CASSPQQGDYEQYF.

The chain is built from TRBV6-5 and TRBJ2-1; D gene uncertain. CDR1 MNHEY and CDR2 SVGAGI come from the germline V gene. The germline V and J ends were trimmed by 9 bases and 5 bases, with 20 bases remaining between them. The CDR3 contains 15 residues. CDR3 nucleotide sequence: TGTGCCAGTTGGTCTTTTGTCTTACAAGACAATGAGCAGTTCTTC. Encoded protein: CASWSFVLQDNEQFF.

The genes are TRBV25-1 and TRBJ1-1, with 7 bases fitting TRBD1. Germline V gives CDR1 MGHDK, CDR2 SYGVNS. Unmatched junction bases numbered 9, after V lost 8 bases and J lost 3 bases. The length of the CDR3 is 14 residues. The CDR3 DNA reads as TGTGCCAGCTCCCGGGGACAGATCTACACTGAAGCTTTCTTT. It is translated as CASSRGQIYTEAFF.

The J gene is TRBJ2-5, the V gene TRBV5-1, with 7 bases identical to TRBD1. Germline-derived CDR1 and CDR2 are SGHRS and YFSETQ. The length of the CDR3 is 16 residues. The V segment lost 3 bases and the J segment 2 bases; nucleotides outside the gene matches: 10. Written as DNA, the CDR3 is TGCGCCAGCAGCTCAACACAGGGGATTGAGCAAGAGACCCAGTACTTC. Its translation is CASSSTQGIEQETQYF. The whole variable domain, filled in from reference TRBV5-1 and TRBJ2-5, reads KAGVTQTPRYLIKTRGQQVTLSCSPISGHRSVSWYQQTPGQGLQFLFEYFSETQRNKGNFPGRFSGRQFSNSRSEMNVSTLELGDSALYLCASSSTQGIEQETQYFGPGTRLLVL.

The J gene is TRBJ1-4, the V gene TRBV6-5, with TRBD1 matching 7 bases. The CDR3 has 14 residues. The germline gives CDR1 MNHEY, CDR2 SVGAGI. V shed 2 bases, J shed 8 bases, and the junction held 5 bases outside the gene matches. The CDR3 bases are TGTGCCAGCAGTTACACAGGGGTTAACGAAAAACTGTTTTTT. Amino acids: CASSYTGVNEKLFF.

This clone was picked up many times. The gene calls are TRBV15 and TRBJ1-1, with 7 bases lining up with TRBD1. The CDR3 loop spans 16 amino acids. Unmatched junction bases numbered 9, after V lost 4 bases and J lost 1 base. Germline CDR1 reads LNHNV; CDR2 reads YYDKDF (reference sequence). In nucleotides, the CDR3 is TGTGCCACCAGCACTTTGAGGGACAGAGAGAACACTGAAGCTTTCTTT. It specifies CATSTLRDRENTEAFF.

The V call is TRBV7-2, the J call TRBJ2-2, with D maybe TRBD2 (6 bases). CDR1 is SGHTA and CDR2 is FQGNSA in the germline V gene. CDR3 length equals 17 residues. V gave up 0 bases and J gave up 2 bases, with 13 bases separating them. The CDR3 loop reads CASSLAGLRINTGELFF. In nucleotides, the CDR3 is TGTGCCAGCAGCTTAGCGGGACTCAGGATCAACACCGGGGAGCTGTTTTTT. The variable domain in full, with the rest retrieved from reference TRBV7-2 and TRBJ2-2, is GAGVSQSPSNKVTEKGKDVELRCDPISGHTALYWYRQSLGQGLEFLIYFQGNSAPDKSGLPSDRFSAERTGGSVSTLTIQRTQQEDSAVYLCASSLAGLRINTGELFFGEGSRLTVL.

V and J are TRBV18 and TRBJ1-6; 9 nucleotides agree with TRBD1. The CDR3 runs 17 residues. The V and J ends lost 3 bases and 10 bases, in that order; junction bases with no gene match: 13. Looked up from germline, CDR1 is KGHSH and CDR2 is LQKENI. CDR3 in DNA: TGTGCCAGCTCACCGCCGGTCTCCGGGACAGGGTCGTCACCCCTCCACTTT. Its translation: CASSPPVSGTGSSPLHF.

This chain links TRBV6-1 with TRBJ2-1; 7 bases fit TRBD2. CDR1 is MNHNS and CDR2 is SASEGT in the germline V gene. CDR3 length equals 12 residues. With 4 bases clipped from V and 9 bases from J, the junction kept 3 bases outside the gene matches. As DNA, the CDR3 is TGTGCCAGCAGTGGTGGGACTACTGAGCAGTTCTTC. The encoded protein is CASSGGTTEQFF.

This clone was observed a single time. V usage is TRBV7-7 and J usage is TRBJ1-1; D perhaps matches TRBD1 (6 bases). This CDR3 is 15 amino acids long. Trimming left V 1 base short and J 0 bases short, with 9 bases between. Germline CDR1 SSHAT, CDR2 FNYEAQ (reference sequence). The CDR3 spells CASSLGTALNTEAFF. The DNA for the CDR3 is TGTGCCAGCAGCTTAGGGACAGCCCTGAACACTGAAGCTTTCTTT.

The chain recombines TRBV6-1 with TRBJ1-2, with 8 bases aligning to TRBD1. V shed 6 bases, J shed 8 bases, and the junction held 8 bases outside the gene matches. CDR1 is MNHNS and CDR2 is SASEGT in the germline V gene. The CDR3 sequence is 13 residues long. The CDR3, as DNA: TGTGCCAGCAGGCCACAGGGGGTGTGGGGCTACACCTTC. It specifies CASRPQGVWGYTF.

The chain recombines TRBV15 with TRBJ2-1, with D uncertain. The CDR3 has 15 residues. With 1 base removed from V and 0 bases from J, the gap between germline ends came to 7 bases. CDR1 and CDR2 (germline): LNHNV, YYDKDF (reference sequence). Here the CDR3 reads CATSRVRGSYNEQFF. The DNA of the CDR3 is TGTGCCACCAGCAGAGTCAGAGGCTCCTACAATGAGCAGTTCTTC. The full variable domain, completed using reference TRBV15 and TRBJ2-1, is DAMVIQNPRYQVTQFGKPVTLSCSQTLNHNVMYWYQQKSSQAPKLLFHYYDKDFNNEADTPDNFQSRRPNTSFCFLDIRSPGLGDTAMYLCATSRVRGSYNEQFFGPGTRLTVL.

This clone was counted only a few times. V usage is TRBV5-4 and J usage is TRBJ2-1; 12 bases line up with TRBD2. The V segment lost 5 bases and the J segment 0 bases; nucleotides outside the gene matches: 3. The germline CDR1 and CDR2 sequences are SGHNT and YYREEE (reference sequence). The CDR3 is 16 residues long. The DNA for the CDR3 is TGTGCCAGCAGGGCGACTAGCGGGGGCTCCTACAATGAGCAGTTCTTC. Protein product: CASRATSGGSYNEQFF.

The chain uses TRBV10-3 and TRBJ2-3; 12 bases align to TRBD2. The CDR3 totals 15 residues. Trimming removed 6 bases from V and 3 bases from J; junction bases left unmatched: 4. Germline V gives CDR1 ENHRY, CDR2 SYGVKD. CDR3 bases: TGTGCCATCAGGGCTAGCGGGGGGGTGACAGATACGCAGTATTTT. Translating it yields CAIRASGGVTDTQYF.

The CDR3 reads CASQGGYEQYF. DNA for the CDR3: TGTGCCAGCCAGGGGGGATACGAGCAGTACTTC. The chain employs TRBV18 and TRBJ2-7; D is perhaps TRBD1 (7 bases). V lost 8 bases and J lost 4, with 9 bases in between. CDR1 KGHSH and CDR2 LQKENI come from the germline V gene. CDR3 length: 11 amino acids.

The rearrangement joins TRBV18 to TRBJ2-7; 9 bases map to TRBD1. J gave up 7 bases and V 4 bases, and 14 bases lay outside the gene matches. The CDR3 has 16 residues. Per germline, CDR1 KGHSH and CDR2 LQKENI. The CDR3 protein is CASSLLRDRVPLEQYF. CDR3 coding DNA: TGTGCCAGCTCACTCCTCCGGGACAGGGTCCCACTGGAGCAGTACTTC.

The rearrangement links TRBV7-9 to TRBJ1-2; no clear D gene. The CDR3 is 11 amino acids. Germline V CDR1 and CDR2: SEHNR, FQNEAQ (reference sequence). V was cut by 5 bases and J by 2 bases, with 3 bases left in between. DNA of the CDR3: TGTGCCAGCAGCCTAAACTATGGCTACACCTTC. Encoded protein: CASSLNYGYTF.

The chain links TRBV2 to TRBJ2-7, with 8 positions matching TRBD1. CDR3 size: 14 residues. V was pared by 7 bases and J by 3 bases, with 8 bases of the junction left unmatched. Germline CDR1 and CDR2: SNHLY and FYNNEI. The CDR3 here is CASTTGTGVYEQYF. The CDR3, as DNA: TGTGCCAGCACTACCGGGACAGGAGTCTACGAGCAGTACTTC.

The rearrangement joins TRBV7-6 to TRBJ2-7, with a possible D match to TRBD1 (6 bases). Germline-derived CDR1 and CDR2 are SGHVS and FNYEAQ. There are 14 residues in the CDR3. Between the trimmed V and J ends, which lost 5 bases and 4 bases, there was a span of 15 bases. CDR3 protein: CASSPGTTDYEQYF. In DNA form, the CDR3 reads TGTGCCAGCAGCCCCGGGACAACCGATTACGAGCAGTACTTC.

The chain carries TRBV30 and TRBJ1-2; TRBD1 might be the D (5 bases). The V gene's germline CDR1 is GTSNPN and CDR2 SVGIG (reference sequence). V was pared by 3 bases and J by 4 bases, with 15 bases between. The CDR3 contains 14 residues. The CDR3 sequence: CAWRVTGGPYGYTF. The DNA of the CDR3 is TGTGCCTGGAGGGTAACGGGGGGTCCCTATGGCTACACCTTC.

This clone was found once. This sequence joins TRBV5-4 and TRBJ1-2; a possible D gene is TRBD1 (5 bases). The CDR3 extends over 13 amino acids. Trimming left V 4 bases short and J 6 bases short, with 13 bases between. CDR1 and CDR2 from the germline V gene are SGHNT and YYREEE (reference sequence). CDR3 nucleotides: TGTGCCAGCAGCCCCCAGACAGAAAATGGCTACACCTTC. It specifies CASSPQTENGYTF. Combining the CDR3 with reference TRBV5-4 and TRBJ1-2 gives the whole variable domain ETGVTQSPTHLIKTRGQQVTLRCSSQSGHNTVSWYQQALGQGPQFIFQYYREEENGRGNFPPRFSGLQFPNYSSELNVNALELDDSALYLCASSPQTENGYTFGSGTRLTVV.

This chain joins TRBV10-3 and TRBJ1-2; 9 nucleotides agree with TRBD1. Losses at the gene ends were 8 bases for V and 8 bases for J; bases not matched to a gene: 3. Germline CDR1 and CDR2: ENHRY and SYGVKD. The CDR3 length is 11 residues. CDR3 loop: CAIGTGPGYTF. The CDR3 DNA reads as TGTGCCATCGGGACAGGGCCCGGCTACACCTTC.

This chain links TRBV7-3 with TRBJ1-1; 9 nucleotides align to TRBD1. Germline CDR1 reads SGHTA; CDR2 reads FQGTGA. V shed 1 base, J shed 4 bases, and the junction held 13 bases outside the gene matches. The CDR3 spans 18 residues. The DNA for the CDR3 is TGTGCCAGCAGCTTAAAATCGACAGGGGGGAGGTCTAGCACTGAAGCTTTCTTT. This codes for CASSLKSTGGRSSTEAFF.